What follows describes a single TCR beta chain. Its antigen remains unknown. Genomic DNA of each subset was evenly split across several immunoSEQ plates. This table comes from immunoSEQ multiplex PCR, and its TCRdb copy is limited to in-frame clones, with some not included. The repertoire holds around 2,000,000 clones, about 95% seen once, with about 1.1% in the top ten. This specimen belongs to a study of shared clonotypes between healthy human individuals. General observations from the study: Represented diversity (both genetic and exposure-history) was limited by the small number of donors. Sampling involved blood alone; tissue repertoires likely differ.

The germline V and J ends were trimmed by 8 bases and 11 bases, with 9 bases remaining between them. This CDR3 spans 8 amino acids. Germline V gene data show CDR1 as DFQATT and CDR2 as SNEGSKA (reference sequence). CD45RO-negative cells were positively selected for CCR7, leaving out terminally differentiated effector memory CD45RA+ cells. Every one of the donors was a Caucasian adult that lived in Nashville, Tennessee. Material: naive CD8+ T cells sorted from blood. The genes are TRBV20-1 and TRBJ1-1, with D uncertain. The TCR was taken from a man between 18 and 35 years old in good health. The CDR3 is CSPVWAFF. The CDR3 DNA is TGCAGTCCTGTCTGGGCTTTCTTT.